Listed below are T cell receptor beta chains from one sample, sequenced in a study of blood T cell repertoires in COVID-19. This table comes from immunoSEQ multiplex PCR, and its TCRdb copy is limited to in-frame clones, with some not included. The sample holds roughly 110,000 clones, more than 80% seen once. The sequencing input was peripheral blood. The receptors stem from a man aged 40-49 years with active or convalescent COVID-19. CDR3s include the opening cysteine and the closing phenylalanine or tryptophan. Each record gives: V gene, J gene, D gene, clone size, CDR3 DNA, CDR3 protein. D genes are given only for firm matches. For some rows the clone size is stated as once, few or many, or as a class when expanded; others skip it.

TRBV7-3	TRBJ2-1	TRBD2	few	TGTGCCAGCAGCTTAAATGCGGGAGGGACCTACAATGAGCAGTTCTTC	CASSLNAGGTYNEQFF
TRBV5-1	TRBJ2-2	TRBD2	-	TGCGCCAGCAGCCGGGACGGTAGCGGGAGTTCCGGGGAGCTGTTTTTT	CASSRDGSGSSGELFF
TRBV27	TRBJ1-6	-	-	TGTGCCAGCAGTACGGGACGGGGGAATTCACCCCTCCACTTT	CASSTGRGNSPLHF
TRBV4-3	TRBJ2-7	-	-	TGCGCCAGCAGCCAAGGTACAGGGAGCTCCTACGAGCAGTACTTC	CASSQGTGSSYEQYF
TRBV6-6	TRBJ2-1	TRBD1	-	TGTGCCAGCAGTTACGGGACAGGAGCCTCCTACAATGAGCAGTTCTTC	CASSYGTGASYNEQFF
TRBV7-2	TRBJ2-1	-	-	TGTGCCAGCATGCAGCGACTTCTTTCCTACAATGAGCAGTTCTTC	CASMQRLLSYNEQFF
TRBV6-5	TRBJ1-1	-	-	TGTGCCAGCAGTTACGTGGGGGGGCAGAACACTGAAGCTTTCTTT	CASSYVGGQNTEAFF
TRBV7-9	TRBJ1-2	-	-	TGTGCCAGCAGCTTAGCTAGACAGGACTATGGCTACACCTTC	CASSLARQDYGYTF
TRBV7-9	TRBJ1-6	TRBD1	-	TGTGCCAGCAGCTTAGGGACAGGCCTCCACTTT	CASSLGTGLHF
TRBV28	TRBJ2-1	TRBD2	-	TGTGCCAGCAGTTTGGGTAGCGGGGGAAACAATGAGCAGTTCTTC	CASSLGSGGNNEQFF
TRBV7-9	TRBJ1-2	-	-	TGTGCCAGCAGCCCCCAGACAAGTCTGGGCTACACCTTC	CASSPQTSLGYTF
TRBV30	TRBJ1-6	TRBD1	-	TGTGCCTGGACCCGACGGACAGGTAGCACCCTATCAACACCCCTCCACTTT	CAWTRRTGSTLSTPLHF
TRBV10-1	TRBJ2-1	TRBD2	-	TGCGCCAGCAGTGAAAGTAGTTTAGCGGGACCGTACAATGAGCAGTTCTTC	CASSESSLAGPYNEQFF
TRBV7-9	TRBJ2-1	TRBD1	once	TGTGCCAGCAGTTCGACAGGGGGCTCTGGCAATGAGCAGTTCTTC	CASSSTGGSGNEQFF
TRBV9	TRBJ2-3	-	-	TGTGCCAGCAGCGCCCGGACAGGCACAGATACGCAGTATTTT	CASSARTGTDTQYF
TRBV2	TRBJ2-1	-	-	TGTGCCAGCAGTGATTCCGGGAGAAGTATTTACAATGAGCAGTTCTTC	CASSDSGRSIYNEQFF
TRBV25-1	TRBJ2-7	-	few	TGTGCCAGCCGGGATTACTACGAGCAGTACTTC	CASRDYYEQYF
TRBV4-1	TRBJ2-7	TRBD2	-	TGCGCCAGCAGCCCTACCCGGACTAGCGGGAGTCTTAACGAGCAGTACTTC	CASSPTRTSGSLNEQYF
TRBV7-9	TRBJ1-4	TRBD1	-	TGTGCCAGCAGCACCGGGACAGGGAGCGAAAAACTGTTTTTT	CASSTGTGSEKLFF
TRBV9	TRBJ1-2	TRBD1	once	TGTGCCAGCAGCGTTGGCGGACAGGGCGCCCTATTTGGCTACACCTTC	CASSVGGQGALFGYTF
TRBV28	TRBJ2-7	-	-	TGTGCCAGCACAAACTCCTACGAGCAGTACTTC	CASTNSYEQYF
TRBV7-9	TRBJ1-4	-	once	TGTGCCAGCAGCCCTGCAACTAATGAAAAACTGTTTTTT	CASSPATNEKLFF
TRBV4-3	TRBJ2-7	-	-	TGCGCCAGCAGCCAAGATTCGGGCTACGAGCAGTACTTC	CASSQDSGYEQYF
TRBV6-5	TRBJ1-4	-	-	TGTGCCAGCGCAACCGACACAGGGGAAAAACTGTTTTTT	CASATDTGEKLFF
TRBV6-6	TRBJ2-5	TRBD2	-	TGTGCCAGCCACAGCGGGAGGGCGGGCGAGACCCAGTACTTC	CASHSGRAGETQYF
TRBV7-9	TRBJ1-5	TRBD1	-	TGTGCCAGCAGCTCCGGGACAGCAATACAGCCCCAGCATTTT	CASSSGTAIQPQHF
TRBV24-1	TRBJ2-1	-	-	TGTGCCACCAAGGGCAGGGCGGACAATGAGCAGTTCTTC	CATKGRADNEQFF
TRBV3-1/TRBV3-2	TRBJ1-4	-	few	TGTGCCAGCAGCCATTCGACTGAAACGAATGAAAAACTGTTTTTT	CASSHSTETNEKLFF
TRBV27	TRBJ2-3	-	once	TGTGCCAGCAGTTTTGGAGGGGAAGATACGCAGTATTTT	CASSFGGEDTQYF
TRBV7-2	TRBJ2-7	-	-	TGTGCCAGCAGCGTTACAGGGATTGGCACCTACGAGCAGTACTTC	CASSVTGIGTYEQYF
TRBV3-1/TRBV3-2	TRBJ2-2	-	-	TGTGCCAGCAGCCAGACTAGGTCCGGGGAGCTGTTTTTT	CASSQTRSGELFF
TRBV19	TRBJ2-7	TRBD2	-	TGTGCCAGTAGTATGGGAAGCGGGAGCGGCTACGAGCAGTACTTC	CASSMGSGSGYEQYF
TRBV18	TRBJ2-5	TRBD1	-	TGTGCCAGCTCACTAACCGGGACAGGGGTGGAGACCCAGTACTTC	CASSLTGTGVETQYF
TRBV27	TRBJ1-1	TRBD1	-	TGTGCCAGCAGTTCGACAGGGTTGGGGCCGAACACTGAAGCTTTCTTT	CASSSTGLGPNTEAFF
TRBV7-9	TRBJ1-6	TRBD1	-	TGTGCCAGCAGCTTATCCGGACAGGAGGCTTCACCCCTCCACTTT	CASSLSGQEASPLHF
TRBV30	TRBJ1-4	-	-	TGTGCCTGCAACGACCGTGGGCAGGGTAATGAAAAACTGTTTTTT	CACNDRGQGNEKLFF
TRBV5-6	TRBJ2-5	-	-	TGTGCCAGCAGCTTGGGAATGGGAGCGGGTAGGGAGACCCAGTACTTC	CASSLGMGAGRETQYF
TRBV19	TRBJ2-7	-	-	TGTGCCAGCAGTTCTGTGGGCCTCCAAGGGGGCTACGAGCAGTACTTC	CASSSVGLQGGYEQYF
TRBV19	TRBJ2-3	-	-	TGTGCCAGTAGTATGGCCCCGTCGCGGTCAGATACGCAGTATTTT	CASSMAPSRSDTQYF
TRBV15	TRBJ2-3	-	once	TGTGCCACCAGGGACTTGCGGGGAGGAGATACGCAGTATTTT	CATRDLRGGDTQYF
TRBV30	TRBJ1-2	-	-	TGTGCCTCACCGGCGGGTTCGGGCTACACCTTC	CASPAGSGYTF
TRBV6-5	TRBJ1-2	-	few	TGTGCCAGCAGTTACTCGAACAACGGGTGGGGCTACACCTTC	CASSYSNNGWGYTF